This T cell receptor beta chain came from a study of T-cell reconstitution after alpha-beta-depleted transplantation in children. The study, taken as a whole, reports: About two months after transplant, alpha-beta T cells reportedly came from several hundred expanded graft clones.

The TCRbeta library incorporated unique molecular identifiers. TCRdb redid the calling of the PCR reads with MiXCR, one entry per CDR3 protein. The sample contains 550,000 to 600,000 distinct CDR3 sequences, under 25% of which appear only once. The CDR3 length is 11 residues. Between the trimmed V and J ends, which lost 7 bases and 6 bases, there was a span of 10 bases. Germline V gene lookup returns CDR1 MNHNY and CDR2 SVGAGI (reference sequence). This clonotype was observed at least ten times. Its antigen remains unknown. The chain combines TRBV6-6 with TRBJ2-7, with D maybe TRBD2 (5 bases). This TCR was sampled from a boy under two years old who had a stem cell transplant for acute myeloid leukemia, so the T cells may come from the graft donor. This specimen consisted of PBMCs, mostly from graft donor cells, obtained 360 days after TCRalphabeta/CD19-depleted stem cell transplant. The CDR3 DNA is TGTGCCAGCACCGCGGCGGGCGAGCAGTACTTC. As protein: CASTAAGEQYF.